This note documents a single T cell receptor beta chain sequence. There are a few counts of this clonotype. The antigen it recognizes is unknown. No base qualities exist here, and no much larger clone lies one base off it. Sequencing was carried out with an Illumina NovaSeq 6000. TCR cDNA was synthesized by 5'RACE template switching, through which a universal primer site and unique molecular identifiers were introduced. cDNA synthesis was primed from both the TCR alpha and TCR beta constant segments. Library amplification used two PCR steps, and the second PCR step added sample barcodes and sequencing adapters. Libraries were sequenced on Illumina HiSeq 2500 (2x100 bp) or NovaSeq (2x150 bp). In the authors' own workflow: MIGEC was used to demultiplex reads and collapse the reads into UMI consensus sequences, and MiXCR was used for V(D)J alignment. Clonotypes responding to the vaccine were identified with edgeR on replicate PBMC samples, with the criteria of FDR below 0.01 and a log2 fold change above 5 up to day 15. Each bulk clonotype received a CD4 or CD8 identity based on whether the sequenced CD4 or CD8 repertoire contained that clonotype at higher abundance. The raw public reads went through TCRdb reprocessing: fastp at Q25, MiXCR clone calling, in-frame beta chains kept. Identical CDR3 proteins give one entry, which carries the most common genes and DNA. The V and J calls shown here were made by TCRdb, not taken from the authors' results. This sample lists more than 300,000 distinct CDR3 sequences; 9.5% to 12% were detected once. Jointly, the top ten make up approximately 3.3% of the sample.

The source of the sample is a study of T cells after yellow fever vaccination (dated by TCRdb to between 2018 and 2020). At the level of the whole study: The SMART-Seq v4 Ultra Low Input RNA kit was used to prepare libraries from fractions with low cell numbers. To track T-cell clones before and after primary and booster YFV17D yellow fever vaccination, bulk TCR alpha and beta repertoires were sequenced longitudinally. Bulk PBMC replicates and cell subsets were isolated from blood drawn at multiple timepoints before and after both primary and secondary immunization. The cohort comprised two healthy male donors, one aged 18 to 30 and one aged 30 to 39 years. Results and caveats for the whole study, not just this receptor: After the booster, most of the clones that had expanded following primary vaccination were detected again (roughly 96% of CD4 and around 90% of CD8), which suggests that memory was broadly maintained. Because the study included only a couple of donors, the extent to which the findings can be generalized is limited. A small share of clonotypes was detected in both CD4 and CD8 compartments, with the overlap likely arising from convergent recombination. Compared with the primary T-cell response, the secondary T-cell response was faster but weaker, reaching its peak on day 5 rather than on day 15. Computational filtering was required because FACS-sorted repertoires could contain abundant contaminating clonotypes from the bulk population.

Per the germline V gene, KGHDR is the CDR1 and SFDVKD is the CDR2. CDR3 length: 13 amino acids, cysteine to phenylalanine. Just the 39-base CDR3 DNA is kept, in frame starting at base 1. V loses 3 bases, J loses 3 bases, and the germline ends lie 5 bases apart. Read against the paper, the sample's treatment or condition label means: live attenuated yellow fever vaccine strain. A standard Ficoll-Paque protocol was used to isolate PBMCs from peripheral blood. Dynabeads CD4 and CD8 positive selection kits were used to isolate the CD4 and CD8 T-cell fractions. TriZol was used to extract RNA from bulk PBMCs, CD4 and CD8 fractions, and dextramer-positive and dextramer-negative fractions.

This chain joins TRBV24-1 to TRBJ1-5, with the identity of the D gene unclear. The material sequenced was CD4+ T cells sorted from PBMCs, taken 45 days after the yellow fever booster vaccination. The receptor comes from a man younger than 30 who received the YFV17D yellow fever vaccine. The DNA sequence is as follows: TGTGCCACCAGTGATGCCAACAATCAGCCCCAGCATTTT. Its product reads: CATSDANNQPQHF.